This T cell receptor beta chain is drawn from a study of Graves' ophthalmopathy and Graves' hyperthyroidism. General observations from the study: Ophthalmopathy progression was predicted by the model at around 70% sensitivity and less than 80% specificity. Classification of ophthalmopathy versus stable hyperthyroidism by a 13-signature model yielded approximately 90% sensitivity and 75% to 84% specificity. Detected in blood as well were most expanded thyroid clonotypes with frequency above 0.001.

The CDR3 runs to 14 residues. CDR1 LNHDA and CDR2 SQIVND come from the germline V gene (reference sequence). The V and J ends lost 6 bases and 5 bases respectively, with 17 bases between them. The sequenced template was RNA, covering the TCR beta CDR3 region. Following a first-round RT-PCR that used HTBI primers, a second-round multiplex PCR was carried out. Using its own MiXCR run on the multiplex PCR reads, TCRdb lists one record per CDR3 protein. Among roughly 410,000 distinct CDR3 sequences listed, approximately 15% were seen once. This clonotype was picked up many times. No antigen is known for it. Hyperthyroidism qualified as stable when ophthalmopathy did not develop within 18 months of follow-up.

The specimen was peripheral blood. The TCR sequence derives from a woman aged 18-35 years with stable Graves' hyperthyroidism. The J gene is TRBJ2-7, the V gene TRBV19; the D gene is possibly TRBD1 (6 bases). The CDR3 DNA follows: TGTGCCAGTAGGACACAGGGACCGTGGGACGAGCAGTACTTC. This sequence encodes CASRTQGPWDEQYF.